One and the same sample provided the 2 T cell receptor beta chains below, sequenced in a study of blood T cell repertoires in COVID-19. Sequencing used immunoSEQ multiplex PCR; TCRdb keeps in-frame clones, though not all of them. The sample lists approximately 88,000 clones, about four fifths occurring once. Sequencing was performed on peripheral blood. The receptors come from a woman of 80 years or more with active or convalescent COVID-19.

The chain carries TRBV5-1 and TRBJ2-3, with 8 positions matching TRBD2. From germline, CDR1 is SGHRS and CDR2 YFSETQ. The CDR3 is 14 amino acids. Losses at the gene ends were 0 bases for V and 5 bases for J; bases not matched to a gene: 2. Here the CDR3 reads CASSLVAGGDTQYF. DNA for the CDR3: TGCGCCAGCAGCTTGGTGGCGGGGGGAGATACGCAGTATTTT.

The chain couples TRBV6-5 to TRBJ1-5; 9 bases line up with TRBD1. J was trimmed by 3 bases and V by 5 bases; bases with no gene match: 2. The CDR3 sequence is 14 residues long. CDR1 is MNHEY, CDR2 SVGAGI, per germline. The CDR3 DNA follows: TGTGCCAGCAGTCGGACAGGGGCCAATCAGCCCCAGCATTTT. Protein sequence: CASSRTGANQPQHF.